Sequencing of this T cell receptor beta chain was carried out in a study of T cells in Graves' hyperthyroidism and ophthalmopathy. Whole-study results and caveats: Before onset, by a median of approximately 6.2 months, the model predicted ophthalmopathy. Most thyroid clonotypes that were expanded above 0.001 also turned up in blood.

This clonotype has a count of ten or more. As yet, its antigen is unknown. The CDR3 regions of TCR beta were amplified from RNA transcripts. A first-round RT-PCR of the TCR CDR3 used the HTBI primer set. Using its own MiXCR run on the multiplex PCR reads, TCRdb lists one record per CDR3 protein. The sample holds 360,000 or so distinct CDR3 sequences; approximately 19% are singletons and the top ten take 3.7%. The sample taken for sequencing was blood. The source of this sequence is a woman in her late teens or twenties with Graves' hyperthyroidism.

Here the CDR3 reads CASSDGQGARYGYTF. In nucleotides, the CDR3 is TGTGCCAGCAGTGACGGCCAGGGGGCGAGATATGGCTACACCTTC. The chain is built from TRBV6-1 and TRBJ1-2, with 8 positions matching TRBD1. The junction had 8 bases not matched to a gene; V was cut back by 3 bases and J by 5 bases. The CDR3 runs 15 residues. CDR1 is MNHNS, CDR2 SASEGT, per germline.